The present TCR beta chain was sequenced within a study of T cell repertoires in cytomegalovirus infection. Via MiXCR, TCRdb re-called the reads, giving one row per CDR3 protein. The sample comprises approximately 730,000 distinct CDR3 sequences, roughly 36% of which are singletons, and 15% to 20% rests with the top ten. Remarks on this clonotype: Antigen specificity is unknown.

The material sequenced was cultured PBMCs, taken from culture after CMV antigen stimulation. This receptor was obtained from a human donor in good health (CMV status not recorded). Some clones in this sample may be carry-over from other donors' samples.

The CDR3 sequence: CASSHITPGANVLTF. DNA of the CDR3: TGCGCCAGCAGTCATATCACACCTGGGGCCAACGTCCTGACTTTC. The chain has TRBV23-1 and TRBJ2-6; D gene ambiguous. TRBV23-1 carries the ORF label, with uncertain function. Trimming took 3 bases from V and 2 from J, leaving 8 bases between them. This CDR3 is 15 amino acids long.